This record concerns one T cell receptor beta chain sequence. This sample was taken from a study of cytomegalovirus exposure and HLA in healthy donors. The PCR employed 60 Vbeta primers together with 13 Jbeta primers. Repertoires were generated with immunoSEQ multiplex PCR, while TCRdb's copy carries only in-frame clones and drops some. The sample shows around 110,000 clones, roughly 80% of them seen only once. At the time of sampling, donors were nominally healthy, though unrecorded immune exposures were likely. Germline V CDR1 and CDR2: SQVTM, ANQGSEA. The CDR3 is 14 amino acids. V shed 7 bases and J shed 3 bases, with 16 bases lying between them.

The chain employs TRBV29-1 and TRBJ1-5; a weak D match, TRBD1 (6 bases). Sequenced: PBMCs. The sequence was collected from a man aged 30 to 39 in good health and CMV-seropositive. The CDR3 sequence is CSASDTGYNQPQHF. The CDR3 bases are TGCAGCGCCAGCGACACAGGGTACAATCAGCCCCAGCATTTT. The full variable domain, rest sourced from reference TRBV29-1 and TRBJ1-5, is SAVISQKPSRDICQRGTSLTIQCQVDSQVTMMFWYRQQPGQSLTLIATANQGSEATYESGFVIDKFPISRPNLTFSTLTVSNMSPEDSSIYLCSASDTGYNQPQHFGDGTRLSIL.